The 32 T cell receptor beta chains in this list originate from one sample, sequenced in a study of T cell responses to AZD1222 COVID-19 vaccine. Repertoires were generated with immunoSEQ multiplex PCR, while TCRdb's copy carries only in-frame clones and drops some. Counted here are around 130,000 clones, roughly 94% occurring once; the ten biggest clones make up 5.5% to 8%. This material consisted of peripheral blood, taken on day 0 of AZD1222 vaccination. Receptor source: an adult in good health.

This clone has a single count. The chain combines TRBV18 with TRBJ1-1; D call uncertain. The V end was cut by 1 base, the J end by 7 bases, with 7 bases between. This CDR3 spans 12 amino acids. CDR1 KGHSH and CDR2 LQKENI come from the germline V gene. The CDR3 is CASSPLTNEAFF. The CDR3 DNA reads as TGTGCCAGCTCACCACTCACTAATGAAGCTTTCTTT.

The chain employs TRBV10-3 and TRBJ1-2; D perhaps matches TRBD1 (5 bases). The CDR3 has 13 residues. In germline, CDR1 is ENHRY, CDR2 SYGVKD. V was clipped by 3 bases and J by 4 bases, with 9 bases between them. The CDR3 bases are TGTGCCATCAGTGAATCGGGGGTCTATGGCTACACCTTC. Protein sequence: CAISESGVYGYTF.

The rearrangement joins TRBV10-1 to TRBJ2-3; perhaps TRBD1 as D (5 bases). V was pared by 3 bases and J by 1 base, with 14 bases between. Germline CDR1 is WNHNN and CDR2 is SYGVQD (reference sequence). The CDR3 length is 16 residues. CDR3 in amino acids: CASSDLGRGRTDTQYF. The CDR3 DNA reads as TGCGCCAGCAGTGATTTGGGGCGAGGTCGCACAGATACGCAGTATTTT.

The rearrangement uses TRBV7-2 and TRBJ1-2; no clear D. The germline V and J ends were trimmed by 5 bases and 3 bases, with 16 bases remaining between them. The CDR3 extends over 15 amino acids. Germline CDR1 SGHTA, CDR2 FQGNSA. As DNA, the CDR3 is TGTGCCAGCAGCCCGCGACGGGGTTTGGACTATGGCTACACCTTC. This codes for CASSPRRGLDYGYTF. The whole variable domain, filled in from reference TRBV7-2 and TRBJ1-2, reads GAGVSQSPSNKVTEKGKDVELRCDPISGHTALYWYRQSLGQGLEFLIYFQGNSAPDKSGLPSDRFSAERTGGSVSTLTIQRTQQEDSAVYLCASSPRRGLDYGYTFGSGTRLTVV.

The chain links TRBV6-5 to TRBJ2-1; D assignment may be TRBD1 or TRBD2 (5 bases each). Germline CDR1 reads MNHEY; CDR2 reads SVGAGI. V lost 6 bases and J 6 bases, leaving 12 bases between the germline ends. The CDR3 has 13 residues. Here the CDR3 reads CASRRGESNEQFF. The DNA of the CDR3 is TGTGCCAGCAGGCGAGGGGAAAGCAATGAGCAGTTCTTC.

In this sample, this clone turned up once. The CDR3 spells CASSRTGTQQYF. The CDR3 DNA sequence: TGTGCCAGCAGCCGGACAGGAACGCAGCAGTACTTC. The genes are TRBV2 and TRBJ2-7; 7 nucleotides agree with TRBD1. This CDR3 region has 12 residues. V lost 6 bases to trimming and J lost 8 bases; unmatched junction nucleotides: 7. The V gene's germline CDR1 is SNHLY and CDR2 FYNNEI.

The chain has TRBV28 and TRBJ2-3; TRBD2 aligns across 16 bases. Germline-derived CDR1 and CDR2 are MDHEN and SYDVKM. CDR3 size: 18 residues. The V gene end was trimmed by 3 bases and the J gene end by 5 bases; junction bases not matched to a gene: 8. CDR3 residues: CASSLRGTSGRERDTQYF. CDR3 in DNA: TGTGCCAGCAGTTTGCGGGGGACTAGCGGGAGGGAGAGAGATACGCAGTATTTT.

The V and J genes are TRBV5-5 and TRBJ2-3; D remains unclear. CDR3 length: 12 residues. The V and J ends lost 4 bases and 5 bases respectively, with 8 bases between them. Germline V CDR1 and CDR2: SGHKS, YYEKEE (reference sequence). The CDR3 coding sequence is TGTGCCAGCAGCCCCTACGGAGATACGCAGTATTTT. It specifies CASSPYGDTQYF.

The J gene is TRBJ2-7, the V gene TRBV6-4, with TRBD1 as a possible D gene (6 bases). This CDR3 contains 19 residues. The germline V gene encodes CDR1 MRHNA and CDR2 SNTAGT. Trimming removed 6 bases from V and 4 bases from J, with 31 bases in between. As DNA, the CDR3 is TGTGCCAGCAGCGAAACCCAGGGGTTCGCCCGAGAAGGGCTATACGAGCAGTACTTC. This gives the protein CASSETQGFAREGLYEQYF.

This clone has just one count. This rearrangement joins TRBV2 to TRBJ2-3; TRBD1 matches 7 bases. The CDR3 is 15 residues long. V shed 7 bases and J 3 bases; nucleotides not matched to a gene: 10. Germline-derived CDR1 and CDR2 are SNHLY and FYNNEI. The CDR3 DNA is TGTGCCAGCATGGGGTTAGGGGGCCCAACAGATACGCAGTATTTT. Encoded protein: CASMGLGGPTDTQYF.

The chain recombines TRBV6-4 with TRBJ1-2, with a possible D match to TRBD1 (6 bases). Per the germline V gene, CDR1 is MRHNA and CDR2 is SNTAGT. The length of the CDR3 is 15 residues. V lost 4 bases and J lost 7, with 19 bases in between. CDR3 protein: CASSAGAGAFLGYTF. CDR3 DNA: TGTGCCAGCAGTGCCGGGGCAGGGGCGTTTCTTGGCTACACCTTC.

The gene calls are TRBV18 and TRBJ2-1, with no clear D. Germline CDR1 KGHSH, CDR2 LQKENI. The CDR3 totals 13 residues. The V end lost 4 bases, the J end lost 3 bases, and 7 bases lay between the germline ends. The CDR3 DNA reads TGTGCCAGCTCACAAGTTCTCTACAATGAGCAGTTCTTC. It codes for CASSQVLYNEQFF.

The CDR3 here is CASSRDGLDTDTQYF. CDR3 DNA sequence: TGCGCCAGCAGCCGGGACGGTTTGGATACAGATACGCAGTATTTT. The chain joins TRBV5-1 to TRBJ2-3, with D tentatively TRBD1 or TRBD2 (5 bases each). The CDR3 is made up of 15 amino acids. Trimming left V 4 bases short and J 3 bases short, with 15 bases between. Germline CDR1 reads SGHRS; CDR2 reads YFSETQ.

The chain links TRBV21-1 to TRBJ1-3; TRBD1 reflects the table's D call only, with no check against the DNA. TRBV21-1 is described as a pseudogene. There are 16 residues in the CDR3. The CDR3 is CASRPPRAQGENTIYF. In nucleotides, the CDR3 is TGTGCCAGCAGGCCACCCCGTGCGCAGGGGGAAAACACCATATATTTT.

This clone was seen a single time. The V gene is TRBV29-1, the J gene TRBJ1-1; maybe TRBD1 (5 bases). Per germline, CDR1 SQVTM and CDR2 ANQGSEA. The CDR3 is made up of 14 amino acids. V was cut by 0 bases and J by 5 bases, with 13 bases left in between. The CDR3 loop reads CSVEDGGERTEAFF. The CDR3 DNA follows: TGCAGCGTTGAAGATGGGGGGGAGCGGACTGAAGCTTTCTTT. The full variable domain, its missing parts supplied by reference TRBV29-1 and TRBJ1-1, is SAVISQKPSRDICQRGTSLTIQCQVDSQVTMMFWYRQQPGQSLTLIATANQGSEATYESGFVIDKFPISRPNLTFSTLTVSNMSPEDSSIYLCSVEDGGERTEAFFGQGTRLTVV.

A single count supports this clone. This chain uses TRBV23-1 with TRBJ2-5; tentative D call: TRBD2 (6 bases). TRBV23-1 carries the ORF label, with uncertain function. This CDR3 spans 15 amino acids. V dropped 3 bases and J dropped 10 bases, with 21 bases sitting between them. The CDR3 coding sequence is TGCGCCAGCAGTCATCGTGACAACTCATGCGGGGACCAGTACTTC. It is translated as CASSHRDNSCGDQYF.

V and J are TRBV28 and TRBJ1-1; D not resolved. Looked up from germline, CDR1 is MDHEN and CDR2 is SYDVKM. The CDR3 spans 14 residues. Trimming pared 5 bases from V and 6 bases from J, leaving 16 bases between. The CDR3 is CASSGPAVVAEAFF. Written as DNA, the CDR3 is TGTGCCAGCAGTGGCCCTGCGGTTGTAGCTGAAGCTTTCTTT.

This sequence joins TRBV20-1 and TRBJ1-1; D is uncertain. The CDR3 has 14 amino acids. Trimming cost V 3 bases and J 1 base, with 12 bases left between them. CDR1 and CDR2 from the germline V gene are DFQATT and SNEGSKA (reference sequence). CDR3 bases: TGCAGTGCTAGTGGAGGAGGGCCGAACACTGAAGCTTTCTTT. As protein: CSASGGGPNTEAFF.

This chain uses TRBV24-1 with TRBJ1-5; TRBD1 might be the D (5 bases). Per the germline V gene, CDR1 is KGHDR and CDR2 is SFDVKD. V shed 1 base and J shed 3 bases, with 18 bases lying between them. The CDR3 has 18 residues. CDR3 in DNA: TGTGCCACCAGTGATTTAGGGGCGGATAGGGCGGACAATCAGCCCCAGCATTTT. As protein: CATSDLGADRADNQPQHF.

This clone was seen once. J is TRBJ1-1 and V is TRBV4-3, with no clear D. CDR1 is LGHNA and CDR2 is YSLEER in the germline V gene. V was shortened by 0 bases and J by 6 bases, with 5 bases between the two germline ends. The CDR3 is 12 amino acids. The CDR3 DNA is TGCGCCAGCAGCCAAGATGGGTCTGAAGCTTTCTTT. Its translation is CASSQDGSEAFF.

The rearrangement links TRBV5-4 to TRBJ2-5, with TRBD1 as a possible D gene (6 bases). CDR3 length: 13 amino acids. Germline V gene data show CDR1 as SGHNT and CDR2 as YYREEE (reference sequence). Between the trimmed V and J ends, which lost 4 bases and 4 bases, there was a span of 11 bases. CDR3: CASSHQGRETQYF. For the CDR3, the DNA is TGTGCCAGCAGCCATCAGGGGCGAGAGACCCAGTACTTC. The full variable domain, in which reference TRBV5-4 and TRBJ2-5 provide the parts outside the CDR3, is ETGVTQSPTHLIKTRGQQVTLRCSSQSGHNTVSWYQQALGQGPQFIFQYYREEENGRGNFPPRFSGLQFPNYSSELNVNALELDDSALYLCASSHQGRETQYFGPGTRLLVL.

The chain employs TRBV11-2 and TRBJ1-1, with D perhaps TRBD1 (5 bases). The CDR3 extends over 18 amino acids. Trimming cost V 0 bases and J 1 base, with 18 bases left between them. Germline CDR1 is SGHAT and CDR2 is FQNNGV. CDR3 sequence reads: CASSLEGLGRTTNTEAFF. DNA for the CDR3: TGTGCCAGCAGCTTAGAGGGACTGGGCAGAACTACGAACACTGAAGCTTTCTTT.

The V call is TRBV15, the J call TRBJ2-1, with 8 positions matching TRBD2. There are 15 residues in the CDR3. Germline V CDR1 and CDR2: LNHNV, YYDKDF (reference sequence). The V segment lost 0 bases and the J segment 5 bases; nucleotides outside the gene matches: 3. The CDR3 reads CATSRELAGNNEQFF. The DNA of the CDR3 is TGTGCCACCAGCAGAGAATTAGCGGGGAACAATGAGCAGTTCTTC.

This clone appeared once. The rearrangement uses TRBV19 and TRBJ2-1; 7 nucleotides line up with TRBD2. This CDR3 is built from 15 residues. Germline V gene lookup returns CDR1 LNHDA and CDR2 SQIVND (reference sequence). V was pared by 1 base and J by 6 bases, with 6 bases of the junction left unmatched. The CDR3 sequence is CASSIVAGALNEQFF. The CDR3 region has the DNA TGTGCCAGTAGTATAGTGGCGGGAGCTCTCAATGAGCAGTTCTTC.

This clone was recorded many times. In DNA form, the CDR3 reads TGTGCCAGCAGCGTAGAAGTAAATGGTTGGGATGAGCAGTTCTTC. Residues: CASSVEVNGWDEQFF. The V gene is TRBV9, the J gene TRBJ2-1, with D uncertain. The V end lost 0 bases, the J end lost 8 bases, and 15 bases lay between the germline ends. The CDR3 loop spans 15 amino acids. Germline V gene data show CDR1 as SGDLS and CDR2 as YYNGEE.

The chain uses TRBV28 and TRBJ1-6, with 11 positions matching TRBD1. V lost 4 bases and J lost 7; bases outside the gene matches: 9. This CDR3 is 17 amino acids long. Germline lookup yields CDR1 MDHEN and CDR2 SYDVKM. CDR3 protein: CASSSEGTGGRNSPLHF. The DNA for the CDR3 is TGTGCCAGCAGTTCAGAAGGGACAGGGGGTCGAAATTCACCCCTCCACTTT.

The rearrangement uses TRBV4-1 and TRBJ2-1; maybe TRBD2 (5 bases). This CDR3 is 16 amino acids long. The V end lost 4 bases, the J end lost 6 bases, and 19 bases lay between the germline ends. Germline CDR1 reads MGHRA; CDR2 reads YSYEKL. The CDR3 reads CASSPAPWERVNEQFF. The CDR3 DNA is TGCGCCAGCAGCCCAGCCCCCTGGGAGAGGGTCAATGAGCAGTTCTTC.

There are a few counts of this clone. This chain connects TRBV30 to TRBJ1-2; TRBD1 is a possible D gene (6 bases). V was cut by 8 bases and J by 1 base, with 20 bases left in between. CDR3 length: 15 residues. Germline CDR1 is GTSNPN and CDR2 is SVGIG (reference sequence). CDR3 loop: CARGAGRVVNYGYTF. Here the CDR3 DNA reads TGTGCCCGGGGGGCGGGCCGAGTAGTTAACTATGGCTACACCTTC.

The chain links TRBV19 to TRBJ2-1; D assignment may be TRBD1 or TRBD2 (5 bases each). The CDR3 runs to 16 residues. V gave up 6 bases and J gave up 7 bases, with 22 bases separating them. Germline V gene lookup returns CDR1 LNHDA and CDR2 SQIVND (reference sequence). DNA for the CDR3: TGTGCCAGTAGCCCTCGGGTCGGGACGTTTCTGAATGAGCAGTTCTTC. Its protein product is CASSPRVGTFLNEQFF.

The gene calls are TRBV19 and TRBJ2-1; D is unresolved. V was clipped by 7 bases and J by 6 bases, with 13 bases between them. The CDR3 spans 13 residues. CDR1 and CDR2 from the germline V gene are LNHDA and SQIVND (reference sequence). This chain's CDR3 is CASTLSGVNEQFF. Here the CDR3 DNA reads TGTGCCAGTACCCTTTCGGGTGTCAATGAGCAGTTCTTC.

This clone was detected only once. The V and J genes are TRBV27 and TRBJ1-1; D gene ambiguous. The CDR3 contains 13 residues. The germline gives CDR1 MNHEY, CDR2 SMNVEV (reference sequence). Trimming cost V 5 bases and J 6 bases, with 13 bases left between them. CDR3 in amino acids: CASSPSGGPEAFF. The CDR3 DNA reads TGTGCCAGCAGTCCGTCCGGAGGTCCTGAAGCTTTCTTT.

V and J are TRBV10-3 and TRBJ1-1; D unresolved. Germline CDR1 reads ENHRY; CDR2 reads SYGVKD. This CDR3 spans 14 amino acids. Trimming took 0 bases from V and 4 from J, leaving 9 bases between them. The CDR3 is CAISESLAGTEAFF. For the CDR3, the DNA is TGTGCCATCAGTGAGTCTTTGGCCGGCACTGAAGCTTTCTTT.